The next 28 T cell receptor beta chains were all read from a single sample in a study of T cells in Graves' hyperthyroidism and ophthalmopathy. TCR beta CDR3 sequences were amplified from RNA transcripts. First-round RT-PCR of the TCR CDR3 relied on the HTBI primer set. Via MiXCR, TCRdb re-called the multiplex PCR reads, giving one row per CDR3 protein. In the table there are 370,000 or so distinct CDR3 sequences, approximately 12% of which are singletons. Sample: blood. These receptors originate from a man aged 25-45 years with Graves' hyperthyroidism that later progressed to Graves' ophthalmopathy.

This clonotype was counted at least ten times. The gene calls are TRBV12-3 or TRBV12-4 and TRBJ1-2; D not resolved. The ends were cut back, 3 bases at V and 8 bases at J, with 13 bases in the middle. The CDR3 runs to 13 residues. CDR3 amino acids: CASSLDGRAGYTF. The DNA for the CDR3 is TGTGCCAGCAGTTTGGACGGGAGAGCGGGCTACACCTTC.

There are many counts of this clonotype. The CDR3 loop is CASSLTGSADEQFF. In DNA, the CDR3 is TGCGCCAGCAGCTTAACTGGTAGCGCCGATGAGCAGTTCTTC. The chain uses TRBV5-1 and TRBJ2-1, with D possibly TRBD2 on 5 matching bases. Germline V gene sequence: CDR1 SGHRS, CDR2 YFSETQ. Trimming shortened V by 2 bases and J by 8 bases, and 14 bases separated the two germline ends. This CDR3 contains 14 residues.

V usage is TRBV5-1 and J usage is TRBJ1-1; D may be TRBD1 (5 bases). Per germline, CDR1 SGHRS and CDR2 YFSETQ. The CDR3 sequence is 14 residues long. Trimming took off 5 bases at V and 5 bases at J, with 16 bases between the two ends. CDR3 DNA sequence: TGCGCCAGCAGTTTATATCAGGGACGTACTGAAGCTTTCTTT. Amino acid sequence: CASSLYQGRTEAFF.

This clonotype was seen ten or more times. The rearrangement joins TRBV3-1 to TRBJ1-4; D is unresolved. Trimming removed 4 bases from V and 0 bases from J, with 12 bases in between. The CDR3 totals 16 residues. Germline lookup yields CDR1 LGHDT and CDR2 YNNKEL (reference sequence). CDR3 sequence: CASSPPAYATNEKLFF. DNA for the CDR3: TGTGCCAGCAGCCCCCCCGCATATGCAACTAATGAAAAACTGTTTTTT.

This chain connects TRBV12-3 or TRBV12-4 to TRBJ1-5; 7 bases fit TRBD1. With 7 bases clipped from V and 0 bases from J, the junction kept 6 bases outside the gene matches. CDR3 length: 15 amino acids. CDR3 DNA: TGTGCCAGCACCACGACAGGGTATAGCAATCAGCCCCAGCATTTT. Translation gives CASTTTGYSNQPQHF.

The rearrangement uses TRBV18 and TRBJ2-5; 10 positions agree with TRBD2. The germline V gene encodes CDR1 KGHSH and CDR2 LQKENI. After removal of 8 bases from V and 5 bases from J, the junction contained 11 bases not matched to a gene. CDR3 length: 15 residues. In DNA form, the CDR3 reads TGTGCCAGCACGATCGGCCTAGCGGGGGTGGAGACCCAGTACTTC. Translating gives CASTIGLAGVETQYF.

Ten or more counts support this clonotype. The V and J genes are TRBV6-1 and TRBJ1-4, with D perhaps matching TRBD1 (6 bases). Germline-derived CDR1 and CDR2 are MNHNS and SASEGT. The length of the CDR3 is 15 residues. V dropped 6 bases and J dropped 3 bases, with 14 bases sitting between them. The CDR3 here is CASSPRGPANEKLFF. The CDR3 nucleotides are TGTGCCAGCAGCCCCCGGGGGCCGGCTAATGAAAAACTGTTTTTT.

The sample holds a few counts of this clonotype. The CDR3 spells CASSIHRGGTYEQYF. CDR3 in DNA: TGTGCCAGTAGTATTCACAGGGGCGGTACCTACGAGCAGTACTTC. This rearrangement joins TRBV19 to TRBJ2-7; 7 positions match TRBD1. V lost 3 bases, J lost 2 bases, and 7 bases stayed unmatched. The CDR3 sequence is 15 residues long. Germline CDR1 LNHDA, CDR2 SQIVND (reference sequence).

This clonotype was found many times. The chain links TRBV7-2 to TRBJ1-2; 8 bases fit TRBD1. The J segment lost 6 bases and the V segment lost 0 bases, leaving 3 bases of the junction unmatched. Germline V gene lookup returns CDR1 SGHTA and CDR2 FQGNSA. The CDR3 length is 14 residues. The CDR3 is CASSLASGGHGYTF. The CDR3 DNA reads TGTGCCAGCAGCTTAGCGTCAGGGGGCCATGGCTACACCTTC.

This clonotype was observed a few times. CDR3 sequence (DNA): TGTGCCAGTAGTATAGACGGTGCCGGCTATGGCTACACCTTC. It specifies CASSIDGAGYGYTF. This chain joins TRBV19 and TRBJ1-2; D call uncertain. The CDR3 has 14 amino acids. Looked up from germline, CDR1 is LNHDA and CDR2 is SQIVND (reference sequence). V was shortened by 0 bases and J by 4 bases, with 9 bases between the two germline ends.

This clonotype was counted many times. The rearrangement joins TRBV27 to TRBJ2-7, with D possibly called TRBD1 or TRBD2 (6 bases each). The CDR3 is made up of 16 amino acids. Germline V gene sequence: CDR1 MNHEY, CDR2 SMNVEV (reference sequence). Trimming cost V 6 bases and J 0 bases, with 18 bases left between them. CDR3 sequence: CASSLGAGHYSYEQYF. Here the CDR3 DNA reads TGTGCCAGCAGCTTAGGGGCGGGACACTACTCCTACGAGCAGTACTTC.

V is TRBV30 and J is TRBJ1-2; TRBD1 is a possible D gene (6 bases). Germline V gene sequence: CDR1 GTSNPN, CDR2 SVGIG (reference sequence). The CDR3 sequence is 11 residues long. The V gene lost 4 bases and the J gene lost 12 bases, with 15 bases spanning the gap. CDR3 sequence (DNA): TGTGCCTGGACAGGGGTCCTCAGACACACCTTC. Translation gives CAWTGVLRHTF.

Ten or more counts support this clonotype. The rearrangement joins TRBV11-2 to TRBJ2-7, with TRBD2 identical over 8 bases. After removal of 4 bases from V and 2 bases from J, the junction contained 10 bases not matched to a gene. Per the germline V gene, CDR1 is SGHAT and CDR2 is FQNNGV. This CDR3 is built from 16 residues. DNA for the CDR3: TGTGCCAGCAGCTCGCGGAATAGCGGGGCAACCTACGAGCAGTACTTC. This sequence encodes CASSSRNSGATYEQYF.

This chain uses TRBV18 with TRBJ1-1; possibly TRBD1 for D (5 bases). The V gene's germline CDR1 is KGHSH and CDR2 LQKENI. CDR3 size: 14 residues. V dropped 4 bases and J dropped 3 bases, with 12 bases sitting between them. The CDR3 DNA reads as TGTGCCAGCTCACTGAAACAGGCGTACACTGAAGCTTTCTTT. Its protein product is CASSLKQAYTEAFF.

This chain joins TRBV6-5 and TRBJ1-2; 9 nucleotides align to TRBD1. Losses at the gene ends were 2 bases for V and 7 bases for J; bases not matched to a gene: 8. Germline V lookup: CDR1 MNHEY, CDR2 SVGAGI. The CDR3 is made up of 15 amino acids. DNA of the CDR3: TGTGCCAGCAGTTACCAACGGACAGGGGAAGGTGGCTACACCTTC. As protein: CASSYQRTGEGGYTF.

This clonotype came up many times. The CDR3 region is CASSPRVSDGYTF. CDR3 DNA: TGTGCCAGCAGCCCCAGGGTTTCCGACGGCTACACCTTC. The gene calls are TRBV11-2 and TRBJ1-2, with TRBD1 as a possible D gene (5 bases). CDR3 length equals 13 residues. From germline, CDR1 is SGHAT and CDR2 FQNNGV. The V gene lost 5 bases and the J gene lost 8 bases, with 15 bases spanning the gap.

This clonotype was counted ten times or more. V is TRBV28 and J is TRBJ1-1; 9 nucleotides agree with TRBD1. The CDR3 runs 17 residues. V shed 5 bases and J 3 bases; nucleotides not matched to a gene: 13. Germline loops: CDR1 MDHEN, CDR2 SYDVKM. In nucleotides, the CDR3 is TGTGCCAGCAGTAACTACAGGGGGCTTGGCGTAGACACTGAAGCTTTCTTT. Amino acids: CASSNYRGLGVDTEAFF.

DNA of the CDR3: TGCGCCAGCAGCTTTAGTCGACAGCCAGAAGAGACCCAGTACTTC. It encodes CASSFSRQPEETQYF. This chain uses TRBV5-1 with TRBJ2-5; weak D call: TRBD1 (5 bases). CDR1 and CDR2 (germline): SGHRS, YFSETQ. Trimming removed 2 bases from V and 3 bases from J, with 14 bases in between. The CDR3 runs 15 residues.

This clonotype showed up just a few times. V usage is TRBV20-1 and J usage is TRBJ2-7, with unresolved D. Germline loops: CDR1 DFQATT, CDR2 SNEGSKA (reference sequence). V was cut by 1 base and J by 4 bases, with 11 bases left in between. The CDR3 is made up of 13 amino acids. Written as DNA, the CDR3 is TGCAGTGCTAGAGCCGGCAGCACTTACGAGCAGTACTTC. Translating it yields CSARAGSTYEQYF.

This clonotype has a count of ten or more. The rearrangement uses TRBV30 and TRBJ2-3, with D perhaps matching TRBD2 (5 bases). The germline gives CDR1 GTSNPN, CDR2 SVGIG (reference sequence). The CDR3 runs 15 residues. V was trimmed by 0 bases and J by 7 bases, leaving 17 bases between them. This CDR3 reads CAWSVPPQSGYTQYF. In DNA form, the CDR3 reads TGTGCCTGGAGTGTTCCCCCCCAGAGCGGTTATACGCAGTATTTT. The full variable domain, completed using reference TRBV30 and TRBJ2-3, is SQTIHQWPATLVQPVGSPLSLECTVEGTSNPNLYWYRQAAGRGLQLLFYSVGIGQISSEVPQNLSASRPQDRQFILSSKKLLLSDSGFYLCAWSVPPQSGYTQYFGPGTRLTVL.

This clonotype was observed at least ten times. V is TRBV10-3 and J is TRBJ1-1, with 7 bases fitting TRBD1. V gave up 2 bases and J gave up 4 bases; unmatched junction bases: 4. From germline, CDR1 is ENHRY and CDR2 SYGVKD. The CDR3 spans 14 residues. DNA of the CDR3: TGTGCCATCAGTGAGCGGGCAGGGGGCACTGAAGCTTTCTTT. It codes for CAISERAGGTEAFF.

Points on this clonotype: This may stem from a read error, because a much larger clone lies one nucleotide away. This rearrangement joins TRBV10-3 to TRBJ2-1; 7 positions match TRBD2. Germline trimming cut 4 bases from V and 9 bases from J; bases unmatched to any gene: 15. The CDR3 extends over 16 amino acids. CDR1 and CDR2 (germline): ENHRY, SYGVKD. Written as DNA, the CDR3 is TGTGCCATCAGTGCGTCGACTAGCCGGGGGAGTTGTGAGCAGTTCTTC. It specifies CAISASTSRGSCEQFF.

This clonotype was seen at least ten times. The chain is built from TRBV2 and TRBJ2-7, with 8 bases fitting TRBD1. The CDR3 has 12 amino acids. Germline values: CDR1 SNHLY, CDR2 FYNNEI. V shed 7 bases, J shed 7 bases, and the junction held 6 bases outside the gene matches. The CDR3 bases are TGTGCCAGCACCAGGGGGCGTCTAGAGCAGTACTTC. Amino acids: CASTRGRLEQYF.

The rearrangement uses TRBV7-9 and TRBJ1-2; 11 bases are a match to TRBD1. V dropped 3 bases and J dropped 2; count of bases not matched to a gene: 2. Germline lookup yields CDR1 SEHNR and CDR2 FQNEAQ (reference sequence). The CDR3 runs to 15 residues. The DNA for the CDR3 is TGTGCCAGCAGCTTTGGACAGGGGGCCAACTATGGCTACACCTTC. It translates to CASSFGQGANYGYTF.

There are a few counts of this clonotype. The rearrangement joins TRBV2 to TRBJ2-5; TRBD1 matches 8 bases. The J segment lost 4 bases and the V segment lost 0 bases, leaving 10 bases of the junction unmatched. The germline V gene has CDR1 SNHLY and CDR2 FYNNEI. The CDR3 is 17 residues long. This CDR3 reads CASSEAFRTGTGETQYF. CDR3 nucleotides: TGTGCCAGCAGTGAAGCTTTTCGGACAGGGACCGGAGAGACCCAGTACTTC. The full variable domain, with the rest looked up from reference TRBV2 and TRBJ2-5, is EPEVTQTPSHQVTQMGQEVILRCVPISNHLYFYWYRQILGQKVEFLVSFYNNEISEKSEIFDDQFSVERPDGSNFTLKIRSTKLEDSAMYFCASSEAFRTGTGETQYFGPGTRLLVL.

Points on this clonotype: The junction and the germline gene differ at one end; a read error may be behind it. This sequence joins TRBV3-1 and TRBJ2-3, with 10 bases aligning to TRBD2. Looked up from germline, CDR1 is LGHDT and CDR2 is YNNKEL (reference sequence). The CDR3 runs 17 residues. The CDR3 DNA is TGTCCCAGCAGCCAAGGATCGGCTAGCGGGGGCACAGATACGCTGTATTTT. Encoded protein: CPSSQGSASGGTDTLYF.

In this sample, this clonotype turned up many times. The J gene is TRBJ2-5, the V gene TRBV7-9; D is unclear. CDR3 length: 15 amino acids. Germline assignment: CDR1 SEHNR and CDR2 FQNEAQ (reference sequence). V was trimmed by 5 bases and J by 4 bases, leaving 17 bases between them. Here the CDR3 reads CASSTRTLGLETQYF. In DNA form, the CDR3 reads TGTGCCAGCAGCACCCGGACGCTGGGCTTAGAGACCCAGTACTTC.

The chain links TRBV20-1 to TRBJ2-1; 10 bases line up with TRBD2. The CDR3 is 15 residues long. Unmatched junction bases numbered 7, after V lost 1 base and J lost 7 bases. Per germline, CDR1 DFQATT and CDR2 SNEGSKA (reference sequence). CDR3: CSARVGLAVSNEQFF. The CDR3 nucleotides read TGCAGTGCTAGAGTTGGACTAGCGGTTTCGAATGAGCAGTTCTTC.